One sample yielded the 10 T cell receptor beta chains listed below, sequenced in a study of a mutant IDH1 vaccine in newly diagnosed glioma. TCRdb keeps only in-frame clones here, not all; method: immunoSEQ multiplex PCR. The sample holds around 100,000 clones, 75% to 90% seen once. Time point meaning: week 11, during vaccination. It was 300 ug of mutant IDH1 20-mer peptide that made up each vaccine dose, given with topical imiquimod. For these TCRs, the target antigens are not known. The input for sequencing was PBMCs, taken from a glioma patient whose treatment included an IDH1 peptide vaccine. The receptors derive from a woman between 45 and 60 years old with glioma.

The rearrangement uses TRBV5-5 and TRBJ2-7, with TRBD2 matching 10 bases. CDR1 and CDR2 from the germline V gene are SGHKS and YYEKEE (reference sequence). This CDR3 has 15 amino acids. J lost 4 bases, V lost 0 bases, and 4 bases had no gene match. The CDR3 reads CASSLASSGSYEQYF. The CDR3 coding sequence is TGTGCCAGCAGCTTGGCGTCTAGCGGGAGTTACGAGCAGTACTTC.

Notes on this clone: The same CDR3 also results from other DNA sequences found in this sample. The genes are TRBV6-1 and TRBJ2-2; D gene ambiguous. Germline loops: CDR1 MNHNS, CDR2 SASEGT. This CDR3 is 13 amino acids long. V lost 2 bases and J 8 bases, leaving 9 bases between the germline ends. The CDR3, as DNA: TGTGCCAGCAGTGAATCCCGCCCAGGGGAGCTGTTTTTT. Translating it yields CASSESRPGELFF.

The V and J genes are TRBV25-1 and TRBJ2-7, with 11 positions matching TRBD2. This CDR3 spans 16 amino acids. Germline lookup yields CDR1 MGHDK and CDR2 SYGVNS. V lost 7 bases, J lost 3 bases, and 11 bases stayed unmatched. CDR3: CASKPQTSGACYEQYF. Here the CDR3 DNA reads TGTGCCAGCAAACCCCAGACTAGCGGGGCCTGCTACGAGCAGTACTTC.

The chain links TRBV7-6 to TRBJ2-5, with D possibly matching TRBD2 (6 bases). CDR1 is SGHVS and CDR2 is FNYEAQ in the germline V gene. V lost 4 bases, J lost 6 bases, and 15 bases lay in between. The CDR3 length is 14 residues. Here the CDR3 reads CASSSSGGRQTQYF. The CDR3, as DNA: TGTGCCAGCAGCTCCTCCGGAGGGAGGCAGACCCAGTACTTC.

The V and J genes are TRBV11-1 and TRBJ2-2, with TRBD2 matching 8 bases. The CDR3 has 16 residues. The germline V gene has CDR1 SGHAT and CDR2 FQDESV (reference sequence). V shed 7 bases and J 2 bases; nucleotides not matched to a gene: 9. This chain's CDR3 is CASTLGSGSNTGELFF. The CDR3 DNA is TGTGCCAGCACCCTAGGGAGCGGGAGCAACACCGGGGAGCTGTTTTTT.

J is TRBJ2-7 and V is TRBV2; D is unclear. CDR1 is SNHLY and CDR2 is FYNNEI in the germline V gene. With 8 bases removed from V and 5 bases from J, the gap between germline ends came to 13 bases. CDR3 length equals 12 residues. The DNA of the CDR3 is TGTGCCAGCTGGGGTAGAAGGGACGAGCAGTACTTC. This translates into CASWGRRDEQYF.

V gene TRBV19 combines with J gene TRBJ2-5; 11 bases agree with TRBD2. Germline trimming cut 6 bases from V and 1 base from J; bases unmatched to any gene: 4. CDR1 is LNHDA and CDR2 is SQIVND in the germline V gene (reference sequence). The CDR3 sequence is 15 residues long. The CDR3 spells CASRGLAGSQETQYF. The CDR3 DNA sequence: TGTGCCAGTAGAGGACTAGCGGGCTCCCAAGAGACCCAGTACTTC.

The rearrangement uses TRBV7-9 and TRBJ2-7; either TRBD1 or TRBD2 may fit D (5 bases each). V dropped 2 bases and J dropped 1 base, with 12 bases sitting between them. Per the germline V gene, CDR1 is SEHNR and CDR2 is FQNEAQ (reference sequence). The CDR3 covers 15 residues. CDR3 protein: CASSLNPGRSYEQYF. The CDR3, as DNA: TGTGCCAGCAGCTTAAATCCAGGGAGATCCTACGAGCAGTACTTC.

This clone showed up just once. The V and J genes are TRBV2 and TRBJ1-1, with TRBD1 matching 9 bases. CDR3 length: 14 residues. The V segment lost 8 bases and the J segment 5 bases; nucleotides outside the gene matches: 9. CDR1 is SNHLY and CDR2 is FYNNEI in the germline V gene. For the CDR3, the DNA is TGTGCCAGCGCCGGGACAGGGCTAACTACTGAAGCTTTCTTT. It is translated as CASAGTGLTTEAFF.

This chain connects TRBV6-6 to TRBJ2-6, with D perhaps being TRBD1 or TRBD2 (5 bases each). Germline V gives CDR1 MNHNY, CDR2 SVGAGI (reference sequence). The germline V and J ends were trimmed by 7 bases and 4 bases, with 14 bases remaining between them. The CDR3 sequence is 15 residues long. CDR3 in DNA: TGTGCCAGCAAAGGGACGGGTTTCGGGGCCAACGTCCTGACTTTC. Its protein product is CASKGTGFGANVLTF.